This T cell receptor (beta chain) was found in a study of shared clonotypes between healthy human individuals. Study findings and constraints: For sorted subsets, rarefaction showed incomplete sequencing despite large depth. Read depth was anticipated to influence clonotype sharing among donors.

Trimming left V 5 bases short and J 0 bases short, with 11 bases between. Per the germline V gene, CDR1 is SGHTA and CDR2 is FQGNSA. CDR3 length: 16 amino acids. For every subset, genomic DNA was evenly distributed across several immunoSEQ plates. TCRdb keeps only in-frame clones here, not all; method: immunoSEQ multiplex PCR. The sample has under 2.5 million clones; 85% to 95% are singletons. Splitting of CD4+ cells produced CD45RA+ naive and CD45RA-negative memory subsets. Regarding this clone: Its antigen remains unidentified.

The chain recombines TRBV7-2 with TRBJ2-6; D may be TRBD1 (6 bases). The sequenced sample consisted of naive CD4+ T cells from PBMCs. Subset defined: CD45RA+ positively selected. The source is a man younger than 30 in good health. Some clones in this sample may be carry-over from other donors' samples. DNA of the CDR3: TGTGCCAGCAGCCAAACAGGGTACTCTGGGGCCAACGTCCTGACTTTC. It yields the protein CASSQTGYSGANVLTF.